The rows below give T cell receptor beta chains drawn from one sample of a study of coeliac disease. TCRdb's table, derived via immunoSEQ multiplex PCR, lists solely in-frame clones and lacks some. The sample has about 4,200 clones; approximately 71% are singletons. The sample taken for sequencing was intraepithelial lymphocytes from the gut. These receptors all come from a woman between 18 and 30 years old with active celiac disease. The CDR3 runs from the conserved cysteine through the conserved F or W. A D gene is named only where the DNA matches it firmly. Only part of the rows carry a size: once, few, many, or a class if the clone is expanded.

v_call	d_call	clone_size	j_call	cdr3_aa	cdr3_nt
TRBV28	TRBD2	.	TRBJ2-7	CASRLRTSDAYEQYF	TGTGCCAGCAGATTGAGGACTAGCGACGCCTACGAGCAGTACTTC
TRBV6-5	TRBD2	.	TRBJ2-1	CASSYAGAPPNEQFF	TGTGCCAGCAGTTACGCGGGAGCCCCTCCGAATGAGCAGTTCTTC
TRBV4-1	TRBD1	.	TRBJ2-5	CASSHHRGGTQYF	TGCGCCAGCAGCCATCACAGGGGTGGGACCCAGTACTTC
TRBV4-2	.	.	TRBJ1-2	CASSQAMTYGYTF	TGTGCCAGCAGCCAAGCTATGACTTATGGCTACACCTTC
TRBV6-5	TRBD1	.	TRBJ1-5	CASSYGQGGQPQHF	TGTGCCAGCAGTTACGGACAGGGAGGTCAGCCCCAGCATTTT
TRBV6-5	TRBD2	.	TRBJ2-7	CASSLAGVTVEQYF	TGTGCCAGCAGTCTAGCGGGAGTAACTGTCGAGCAGTACTTC
TRBV27	.	few	TRBJ2-7	CASSLGSAGYEQYF	TGTGCCAGCAGTTTAGGCTCGGCGGGCTACGAGCAGTACTTC
TRBV5-1	.	.	TRBJ1-4	CASSPLGGATNEKLFF	TGCGCCAGCAGTCCCCTGGGAGGTGCAACTAATGAAAAACTGTTTTTT
TRBV5-5	.	large	TRBJ1-2	CASSLGAGIDGYTF	TGTGCCAGCAGCTTGGGCGCGGGTATAGATGGCTACACCTTC
TRBV28	.	.	TRBJ1-2	CASSWAAEYGYTF	TGTGCCAGCAGTTGGGCAGCGGAATATGGCTACACCTTC
TRBV5-5	TRBD1	.	TRBJ1-6	CASSSNRGSSYNSPLHF	TGTGCCAGCAGCTCGAACAGGGGGAGCTCCTATAATTCACCCCTCCACTTT
TRBV5-4	TRBD1	few	TRBJ1-1	CASSLNRGNTEAFF	TGTGCCAGCAGCCTCAACAGGGGAAACACTGAAGCTTTCTTT
TRBV6-6	.	few	TRBJ1-3	CASSYTGVGAGNTIYF	TGTGCCAGCAGTTACACGGGGGTGGGCGCTGGAAACACCATATATTTT
TRBV2	.	.	TRBJ1-1	CASSEGGGRPEAFF	TGTGCCAGCAGTGAAGGTGGGGGCCGACCTGAAGCTTTCTTT
TRBV7-8	.	.	TRBJ1-2	CASSHTGIGYGYTF	TGTGCCAGCAGCCACACAGGGATCGGGTATGGCTACACCTTC
TRBV10-3	TRBD2	once	TRBJ2-2	CAISEARLAGANTGELFF	TGTGCCATCAGTGAGGCCCGACTAGCGGGGGCGAACACCGGGGAGCTGTTTTTT
TRBV2	.	.	TRBJ1-2	CASSDQPTGYGYTF	TGTGCCAGCAGTGATCAACCCACAGGGTATGGCTACACCTTC
TRBV2	.	.	TRBJ2-1	CASTPGPGGNEQFF	TGTGCCAGCACCCCAGGACCGGGCGGGAATGAGCAGTTCTTC
TRBV7-2	.	.	TRBJ1-6	CASSYRGIDNSPLHF	TGTGCCAGCAGCTATCGGGGGATCGATAATTCACCCCTCCACTTT
TRBV15	TRBD2	.	TRBJ2-1	CATSRDLAGDNEQFF	TGTGCCACCAGCAGAGACCTAGCGGGAGATAATGAGCAGTTCTTC
TRBV14	.	.	TRBJ2-7	CASSHHGAGDSYEQYF	TGTGCCAGCAGCCATCACGGGGCAGGGGATTCCTACGAGCAGTACTTC
TRBV10-3	TRBD1	.	TRBJ2-5	CAIAPGQAETQYF	TGTGCCATCGCCCCGGGACAGGCTGAGACCCAGTACTTC
TRBV7-3	TRBD2	.	TRBJ2-7	CASSLSGGAGEQYF	TGTGCCAGCAGCTTAAGCGGGGGGGCCGGCGAGCAGTACTTC
TRBV30	.	few	TRBJ2-5	CAWRVGPTGGTQYF	TGTGCCTGGAGGGTTGGGCCAACCGGGGGGACCCAGTACTTC
TRBV2	.	.	TRBJ1-6	CAARPQGFNSPLHF	TGTGCCGCGCGGCCCCAGGGGTTTAATTCACCCCTCCACTTT
TRBV13	.	.	TRBJ2-7	CASSQLFRDKISYEQYF	TGTGCCAGCAGCCAACTATTCCGGGACAAAATCTCCTACGAGCAGTACTTC
TRBV14	TRBD2	once	TRBJ2-1	CASSVGGGAEQFF	TGTGCCAGCAGCGTAGGCGGGGGTGCGGAGCAGTTCTTC
TRBV4-2	.	.	TRBJ2-7	CASSQDPRDGEQYF	TGTGCCAGCAGCCAAGATCCCAGGGATGGCGAGCAGTACTTC
TRBV6-1	TRBD2	.	TRBJ2-3	CASSGRGGTDTQYF	TGTGCCAGTAGCGGGAGGGGGGGCACAGATACGCAGTATTTT
TRBV9	.	few	TRBJ1-1	CASSVADSRQEAFF	TGTGCCAGCAGCGTAGCCGACTCCCGCCAGGAAGCTTTCTTT
TRBV11-3	TRBD2	.	TRBJ2-1	CASSSGTSGNSYNEQFF	TGTGCCAGCAGCTCAGGGACTAGCGGGAACAGTTACAATGAGCAGTTCTTC
TRBV7-9	.	.	TRBJ2-7	CASSLVLYEQYF	TGTGCCAGCAGCTTAGTTTTATACGAGCAGTACTTC
TRBV19	TRBD2	.	TRBJ2-1	CAISRGGQYNEQFF	TGTGCCATATCCCGGGGGGGCCAGTACAATGAGCAGTTCTTC
TRBV7-3	.	.	TRBJ2-7	CASSPSGASYEQYF	TGTGCCAGCAGCCCGTCTGGGGCGAGTTACGAGCAGTACTTC
TRBV6-1	TRBD2	.	TRBJ2-3	CASRPLAIDTQYF	TGTGCCAGCAGACCACTAGCGATAGATACGCAGTATTTT
TRBV7-6	.	few	TRBJ2-1	CASSLVVGANEQFF	TGTGCCAGCAGCTTAGTGGTGGGAGCCAATGAGCAGTTCTTC
TRBV28	TRBD2	.	TRBJ2-3	CASSFVAGTDTQYF	TGTGCCAGCAGTTTCGTAGCGGGGACAGATACGCAGTATTTT
TRBV4-1	.	.	TRBJ1-2	CASSQEKGDGYTF	TGCGCCAGCAGCCAAGAAAAAGGAGATGGCTACACCTTC
TRBV6-1	TRBD1	.	TRBJ2-5	CASSALGTGGETQYF	TGTGCCAGCAGTGCGTTAGGGACAGGGGGAGAGACCCAGTACTTC
TRBV9	TRBD2	.	TRBJ2-2	CASSLTSGGARNTGELFF	TGTGCCAGCAGTCTTACTAGCGGGGGGGCCCGGAACACCGGGGAGCTGTTTTTT
TRBV4-2	.	.	TRBJ2-1	CASSQDASESYNEQFF	TGTGCCAGCAGCCAGGATGCTAGCGAGAGTTACAATGAGCAGTTCTTC
TRBV19	TRBD2	.	TRBJ2-7	CASSASGGGPNEQYF	TGTGCCAGTAGTGCCTCGGGGGGAGGGCCGAACGAGCAGTACTTC
TRBV7-2	TRBD2	.	TRBJ2-3	CASNEGTSGTDTQYF	TGTGCCAGCAACGAAGGGACTAGCGGAACAGATACGCAGTATTTT
TRBV9	.	.	TRBJ2-3	CASSVAQSTDTQYF	TGTGCCAGCAGCGTAGCCCAAAGCACAGATACGCAGTATTTT
TRBV5-1	TRBD2	.	TRBJ2-7	CASSLSPGLAGYEQYF	TGCGCCAGCAGCTTAAGTCCCGGACTAGCGGGGTACGAGCAGTACTTC
TRBV2	TRBD2	.	TRBJ2-3	CASSDQAGGSGGPARWDTQYF	TGTGCCAGCAGCGACCAGGCGGGGGGTAGCGGGGGGCCAGCACGATGGGATACGCAGTATTTT
TRBV19	TRBD2	.	TRBJ2-1	CASSIVTGLPNEQFF	TGTGCCAGTAGTATAGTAACGGGACTACCCAATGAGCAGTTCTTC
TRBV19	.	once	TRBJ1-5	CASSIGGQPQHF	TGTGCCAGTAGTATAGGAGGGCAGCCCCAGCATTTT
TRBV6-1	TRBD1	.	TRBJ1-2	CASSEIADRVNGYTF	TGTGCCAGCAGTGAAATAGCCGACAGGGTGAATGGCTACACCTTC
TRBV7-8	TRBD2	.	TRBJ2-3	CASSLEVWRGAGSSADTQYF	TGTGCCAGCAGCTTAGAGGTGTGGCGGGGGGCTGGGTCCAGCGCAGATACGCAGTATTTT
TRBV6-6	TRBD2	.	TRBJ2-7	CATDLSGAVPYEQYF	TGTGCCACCGACCTAAGCGGGGCGGTTCCCTACGAGCAGTACTTC
TRBV27	TRBD2	.	TRBJ2-3	CAGTARLAGSTDTQYF	TGTGCCGGCACGGCCCGACTAGCGGGTTCCACAGATACGCAGTATTTT
TRBV7-9	TRBD2	.	TRBJ2-7	CASSPIAGIYEQYF	TGTGCCAGCAGCCCAATAGCGGGGATTTACGAGCAGTACTTC
TRBV20-1	.	once	TRBJ2-7	CSAATGYEQYF	TGCAGTGCCGCAACCGGCTACGAGCAGTACTTC
TRBV6-1	TRBD1	few	TRBJ2-7	CASTDRGEQYF	TGTGCCAGCACCGACAGGGGAGAGCAGTACTTC